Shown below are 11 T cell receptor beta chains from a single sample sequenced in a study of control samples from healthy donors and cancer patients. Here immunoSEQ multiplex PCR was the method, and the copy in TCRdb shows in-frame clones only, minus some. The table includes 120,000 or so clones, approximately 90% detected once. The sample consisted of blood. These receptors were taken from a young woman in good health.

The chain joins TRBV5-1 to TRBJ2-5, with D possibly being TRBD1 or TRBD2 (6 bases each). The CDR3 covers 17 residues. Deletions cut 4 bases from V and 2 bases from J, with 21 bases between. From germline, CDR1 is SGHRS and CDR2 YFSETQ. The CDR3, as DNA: TGCGCCAGCAGCCTGCTCCCTCTAGGGGGGTCACAAGAGACCCAGTACTTC. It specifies CASSLLPLGGSQETQYF.

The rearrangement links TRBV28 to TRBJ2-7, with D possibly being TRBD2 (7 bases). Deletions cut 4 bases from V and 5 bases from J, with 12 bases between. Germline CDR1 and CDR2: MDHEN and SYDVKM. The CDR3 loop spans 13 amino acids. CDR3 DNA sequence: TGTGCCAGCAGTTCTAGGGGGGGCGACGAGCAGTACTTC. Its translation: CASSSRGGDEQYF.

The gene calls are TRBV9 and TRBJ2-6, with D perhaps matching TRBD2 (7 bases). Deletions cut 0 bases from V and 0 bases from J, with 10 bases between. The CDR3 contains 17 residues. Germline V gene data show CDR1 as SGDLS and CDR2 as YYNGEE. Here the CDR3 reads CASSVGGGSSGANVLTF. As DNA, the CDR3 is TGTGCCAGCAGCGTAGGGGGGGGCTCCTCTGGGGCCAACGTCCTGACTTTC.

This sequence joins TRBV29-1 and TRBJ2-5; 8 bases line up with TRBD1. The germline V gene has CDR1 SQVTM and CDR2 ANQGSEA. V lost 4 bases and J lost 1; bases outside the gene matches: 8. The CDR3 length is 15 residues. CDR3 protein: CSVGGTGGSQETQYF. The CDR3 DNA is TGCAGCGTTGGTGGAACAGGGGGGTCCCAAGAGACCCAGTACTTC.

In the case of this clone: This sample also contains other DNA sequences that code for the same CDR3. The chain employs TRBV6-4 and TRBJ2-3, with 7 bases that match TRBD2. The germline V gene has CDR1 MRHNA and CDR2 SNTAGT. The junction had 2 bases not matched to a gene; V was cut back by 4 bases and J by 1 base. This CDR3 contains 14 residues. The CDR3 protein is CASSVSGGTDTQYF. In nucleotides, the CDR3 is TGTGCCAGCAGTGTCAGCGGGGGCACAGATACGCAGTATTTT.

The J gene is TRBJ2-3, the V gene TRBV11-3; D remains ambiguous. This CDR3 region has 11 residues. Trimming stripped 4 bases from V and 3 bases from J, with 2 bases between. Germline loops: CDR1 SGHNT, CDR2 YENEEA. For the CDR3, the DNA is TGTGCCAGCAGCTCGACAGATACGCAGTATTTT. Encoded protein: CASSSTDTQYF. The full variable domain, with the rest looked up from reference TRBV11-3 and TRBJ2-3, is EAGVVQSPRYKIIEKKQPVAFWCNPISGHNTLYWYLQNLGQGPELLIRYENEEAVDDSQLPKDRFSAERLKGVDSTLKIQPAELGDSAVYLCASSSTDTQYFGPGTRLTVL.

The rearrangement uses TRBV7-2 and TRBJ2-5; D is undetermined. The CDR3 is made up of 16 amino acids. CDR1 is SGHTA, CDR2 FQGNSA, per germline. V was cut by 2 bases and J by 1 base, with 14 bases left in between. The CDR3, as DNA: TGTGCCAGCAGCTTAAACGGTCGTCTAACCCAAGAGACCCAGTACTTC. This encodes CASSLNGRLTQETQYF.

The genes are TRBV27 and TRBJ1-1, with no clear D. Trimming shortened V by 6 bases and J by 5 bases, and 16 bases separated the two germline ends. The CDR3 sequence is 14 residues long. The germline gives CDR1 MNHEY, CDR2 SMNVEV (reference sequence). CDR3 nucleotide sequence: TGTGCCAGCAGGTTAGGAGGTTCGGGGACTGAAGCTTTCTTT. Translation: CASRLGGSGTEAFF.

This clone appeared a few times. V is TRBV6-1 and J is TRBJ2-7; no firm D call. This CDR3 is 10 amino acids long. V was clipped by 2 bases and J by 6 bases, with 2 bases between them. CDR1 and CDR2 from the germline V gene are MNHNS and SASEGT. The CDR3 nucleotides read TGTGCCAGCAGTGAACGCGAGCAGTACTTC. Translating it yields CASSEREQYF.

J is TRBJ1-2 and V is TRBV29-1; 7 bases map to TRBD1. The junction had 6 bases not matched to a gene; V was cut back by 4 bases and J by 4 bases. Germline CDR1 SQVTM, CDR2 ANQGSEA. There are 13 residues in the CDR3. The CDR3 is CSVGSPGGYGYTF. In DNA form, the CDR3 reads TGCAGCGTTGGATCCCCAGGGGGCTATGGCTACACCTTC.

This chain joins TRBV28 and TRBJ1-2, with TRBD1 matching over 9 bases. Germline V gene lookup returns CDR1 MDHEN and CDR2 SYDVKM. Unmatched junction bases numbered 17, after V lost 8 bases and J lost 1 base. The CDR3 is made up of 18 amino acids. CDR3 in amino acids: CASHITGQGRPFNYGYTF. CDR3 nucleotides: TGTGCCAGCCATATTACCGGACAGGGGCGCCCCTTTAACTATGGCTACACCTTC.